This T cell receptor (beta chain) was identified in a study of T cell responses to AZD1222 COVID-19 vaccine. Study results and limitations: Possibly, clonal diversity was underestimated; donors were largely white British and included more females. Across spike, vaccine-associated CD4 TCRs were found, dominant at 160-218 and 743-854.

V lost 3 bases to trimming and J lost 6 bases; unmatched junction nucleotides: 15. The CDR3 length is 16 residues. Concerning this clone: Antigen: not known.

Data came from immunoSEQ multiplex PCR; TCRdb stores just in-frame clones and leaves some out. The repertoire holds roughly 120,000 clones, with roughly 90% as singletons. The sequencing here drew on peripheral blood, taken on day 0 of AZD1222 vaccination. V is TRBV5-3 and J is TRBJ2-7; TRBD2 matches 7 bases. TRBV5-3 counts as an open reading frame of uncertain function. The source of this sequence is an adult in good health. The CDR3: CARSWFLGGTRGEQYF. The DNA for the CDR3 is TGTGCCAGAAGCTGGTTCCTGGGAGGGACCCGGGGCGAGCAGTACTTC.